The 5 T cell receptor beta chains reported below all come from one sample, sequenced in a study of blood T cell repertoires in COVID-19. Using immunoSEQ multiplex PCR, the repertoire was profiled, and TCRdb retains in-frame clones only, with some absent. The data show about 68,000 clones, 86% seen once. Sequencing was performed on peripheral blood. Source of these receptors: a man aged 30-40 years with acute or convalescent COVID-19.

The chain couples TRBV28 to TRBJ2-3; D gene unclear. The CDR3 extends over 14 amino acids. Germline V gene lookup returns CDR1 MDHEN and CDR2 SYDVKM. Deletions cut 4 bases from V and 3 bases from J, with 11 bases between. The CDR3 loop is CASSSQFSTDTQYF. CDR3 nucleotide sequence: TGTGCCAGCAGTTCACAGTTCTCTACAGATACGCAGTATTTT. The variable domain in full, with the rest retrieved from reference TRBV28 and TRBJ2-3, is DVKVTQSSRYLVKRTGEKVFLECVQDMDHENMFWYRQDPGLGLRLIYFSYDVKMKEKGDIPEGYSVSREKKERFSLILESASTNQTSMYLCASSSQFSTDTQYFGPGTRLTVL.

The CDR3 protein is CATSTTGTSGQYF. The CDR3 bases are TGTGCCACCAGCACGACAGGGACCTCGGGGCAGTACTTC. V usage is TRBV15 and J usage is TRBJ2-7; the match to TRBD1 covers 7 bases. The CDR3 sequence is 13 residues long. V lost 4 bases and J lost 9; bases outside the gene matches: 9. CDR1 and CDR2 (germline): LNHNV, YYDKDF (reference sequence). Using reference TRBV15 and TRBJ2-7 for the parts outside the CDR3, the full variable domain is DAMVIQNPRYQVTQFGKPVTLSCSQTLNHNVMYWYQQKSSQAPKLLFHYYDKDFNNEADTPDNFQSRRPNTSFCFLDIRSPGLGDTAMYLCATSTTGTSGQYFGPGTRLTVT.

V is TRBV28 and J is TRBJ1-5; 11 bases are a match to TRBD1. The J segment lost 6 bases and the V segment lost 6 bases, leaving 4 bases of the junction unmatched. CDR3 size: 14 residues. Germline lookup yields CDR1 MDHEN and CDR2 SYDVKM. CDR3 protein: CASSRTGGSQPQHF. In DNA, the CDR3 is TGTGCCAGCAGCCGGACAGGGGGCTCTCAGCCCCAGCATTTT. Filled out from reference TRBV28 and TRBJ1-5, the complete variable domain reads DVKVTQSSRYLVKRTGEKVFLECVQDMDHENMFWYRQDPGLGLRLIYFSYDVKMKEKGDIPEGYSVSREKKERFSLILESASTNQTSMYLCASSRTGGSQPQHFGDGTRLSIL.

The CDR3 region is CASSLAGRGQGYTF. CDR3 in DNA: TGTGCCAGCAGCTTAGCGGGGAGGGGCCAGGGCTACACCTTC. J is TRBJ1-2 and V is TRBV7-9, with a possible D match to TRBD1 (5 bases). There are 14 residues in the CDR3. The ends were cut back, 0 bases at V and 8 bases at J, with 13 bases in the middle. CDR1 SEHNR and CDR2 FQNEAQ come from the germline V gene (reference sequence).

The rearrangement uses TRBV16 and TRBJ1-1; D is perhaps TRBD1 (5 bases). Germline CDR1 reads KGHSY; CDR2 reads FQNENV. The CDR3 sequence is 15 residues long. V lost 3 bases to trimming and J lost 5 bases, with 16 bases between them. The CDR3 region has the DNA TGTGCCAGCAGCCAGCAGGGTTCCCTAACAACTGAAGCTTTCTTT. Amino acids: CASSQQGSLTTEAFF.